What follows describes a single T cell receptor beta chain. Its antigen is still unknown. No quality values exist for individual bases; no much larger clone is one base distant. Taken from cysteine to phenylalanine, the CDR3 has 17 residues. The entry retains the CDR3 DNA only, 51 bases that are in frame from base 1. V is cut back by 0 bases and J by 2 bases, with 6 bases in the junction unmatched. Per the germline V gene (reference sequence), WNHNN is the CDR1 and SYGVQD is the CDR2. Receptors were amplified or captured by the immunoSEQ multiplex PCR assay. In most patients, genomic DNA was isolated using the Qiagen DNeasy Blood and Tissue Kit and sent frozen to Adaptive Biotechnologies for TCR sequencing. For most patients, high-throughput TCR-beta CDR3 sequencing of genomic DNA was performed by Adaptive Biotechnologies. On the authors' methods: Adaptive's ImmunoSEQ software supplied the TCR sequencing data for 18 patients, while MiXCR and VDJtools were used to process three other patients. To correct CD4 versus CD8 sorting errors, sequences present in both subsets at a frequency ratio below 5:1 were removed. CDR3 nucleotide sequences shared between donor and recipient were removed because their origin could not be assigned. To be classed as alloreactive, a clone needed at least 2-fold expansion over unstimulated cells and a minimum CFSE-low frequency of 0.002% (template counts) or 0.001% (read counts). A clone was considered mappable if detected in the sequenced pre-transplant spleen, lymph node, or MLR CFSE-low populations of the donor or recipient. The cumulative frequency of alloreactive clones was calculated as a percentage of all sequences, weighted by copy number. The immuneACCESS repertoire file appears here via TCRdb, limited to in-frame rearrangements. These files lack a portion of the clones; in checked studies, under half of the deficit traces to unresolved V genes, and the cause of the others is not known. Clone size and the V and J calls come from that table; the DNA yielded D and trimming. The sample profile shows some 83,000 clones; 90% to 95% of them were found once. The ten largest clones take up 0.1% of the sample.

What the time point label conveys for this sample: cells obtained before transplantation from donor or recipient. CD3+CD4+ and CD3+CD8+ populations were FACS-sorted from unstimulated pre-transplant donor and recipient cells taken from spleen or lymph nodes. These data originate in a study of graft-versus-host responses after intestinal transplantation (dated by TCRdb to the early 2020s). Looking at the study overall: Multivisceral, liver-intestinal, or isolated intestinal transplants were received by the recipients. Anti-thymocyte globulin induction was given to all recipients, followed by maintenance tacrolimus and steroids for two to four years. Bulk TCR-beta CDR3 sequencing was used to track graft-versus-host and host-versus-graft alloreactive T cell clones in the graft, circulation and bone marrow after intestinal transplantation. To identify alloreactive clones, pre-transplant mixed lymphocyte reaction products were sequenced and compared with unstimulated pre-transplant donor and recipient T cells. The cohort enrolled some 24 intestinal transplant recipients, one of whom was a retransplant, and a few patients without pretransplant specimens were excluded. Donor T cell macrochimerism was defined as a peak of at least 4% donor T cells among recipient peripheral blood mononuclear cells. Instead of going to the commercial service, samples from a few later patients were sequenced in-house on an Illumina MiSeq and processed with MiXCR. Study-wide findings and limitations: The relatively low number and heterogeneity of intestinal transplant patients limited the conclusions. In the allografts of patients with donor T cell macrochimerism, GvH to HvG T cell clonal ratios were high. Peak levels of circulating GvH clones were associated with declines in HvG clones early after transplant. GvH clones were detected in recipient bone marrow, and some appeared earlier in ileal mucosa or blood, consistent with an intestinal mucosal origin.

Sequencing was performed on unstimulated CD4+ T cells sorted from spleen or lymph node cells, taken before intestinal transplant. The sequence is built from TRBV10-1 and TRBJ2-3; 9 central nucleotides agree with TRBD2. The source is a human donor who received an intestinal transplant. The CDR3 protein: CASSESSSGVATDTQYF. The DNA sequence follows: TGCGCCAGCAGTGAGTCGTCTAGCGGGGTCGCCACAGATACGCAGTATTTT.